This T cell receptor (beta chain) was sequenced during a study of T cell responses to AZD1222 COVID-19 vaccine. Overall study findings and caveats: Across the whole spike, CD4 TCRs peaked at regions 160-218 and 743-854. The donor cohort was predominantly white British with a female majority, and clonal diversity may have been underestimated. Seropositive at baseline were only a handful of AZD1222 recipients.

On this clone itself: The antigen is not known.

Repertoires were generated with immunoSEQ multiplex PCR, while TCRdb's copy carries only in-frame clones and drops some. The sample records 150,000 to 200,000 clones, 80% to 95% being singletons. The TCR comes from an adult who received the AZD1222 COVID-19 vaccine. Sequenced material: peripheral blood, taken 28 days after the second AZD1222 dose.

Here the CDR3 reads CASSPPQVSSGNTIYF. CDR3 DNA: TGCGCCAGCAGCCCGCCCCAGGTCTCCTCTGGAAACACCATATATTTT. This chain connects TRBV4-1 to TRBJ1-3; D is unresolved. The CDR3 is 16 residues long. CDR1 is MGHRA and CDR2 is YSYEKL in the germline V gene. V was cut by 4 bases and J by 0 bases, with 13 bases left in between.